The following is a T cell receptor beta chain sequence with its context. Its antigen is not known. Other DNA sequences in the same sample also yield this CDR3. The CDR3 has 14 amino acids. Germline V lookup: CDR1 SNHLY, CDR2 FYNNEI. V was clipped by 6 bases and J by 0 bases; unmatched bases: 0. Ten immunoSEQ deep assay plates held the unsorted PBMC DNA. As originally analysed: From ImmunoSEQ came sequences covering only the junction and carrying no quality scores, so filtering differed. Libraries were prepared by immunoSEQ multiplex PCR; TCRdb keeps only in-frame clonotypes and omits some of them. Clone size and V and J calls were adopted from that table, with D and trimming inferred from the DNA. The sample contains about 490,000 clones, approximately 80% of which appear only once. The sample is drawn from a study of shared clonotypes between healthy human individuals. On the study more broadly: Ranging from 18 to 49 in age, donors were a couple of women and three men. Findings of the study overall: The study drew on few donors, limiting represented genetic and exposure-history diversity.

The J gene is TRBJ2-7, the V gene TRBV2; 12 bases match TRBD2. Material: PBMCs. This clonotype was sampled from a woman aged 40 to 50 in good health. Some clones in this sample may be carry-over from other donors' samples. DNA for the CDR3: TGTGCCAGCAGGACTAGCGGGAGCTCCTACGAGCAGTACTTC. Encoded protein: CASRTSGSSYEQYF.